The clone carrying this T cell receptor beta chain was detected once. These data come from a study of blood T cell repertoires in COVID-19. CDR1 GTSNPN and CDR2 SVGIG come from the germline V gene (reference sequence). Deletions cut 2 bases from V and 0 bases from J, with 11 bases between. CDR3 length: 15 residues. Assay used: immunoSEQ multiplex PCR; TCRdb lists only in-frame clones, some missing. This table has fewer than 500,000 clones, 81% appearing once. This chain uses TRBV30 with TRBJ2-1; D unresolved. This sequence originates from a human donor with acute or convalescent COVID-19. The donor label of this sample is uncertain. The sequenced sample was peripheral blood. For the CDR3, the DNA is TGTGCCTGGAGTCTCGGTTGGAGCTCCTACAATGAGCAGTTCTTC. Encoded protein: CAWSLGWSSYNEQFF.